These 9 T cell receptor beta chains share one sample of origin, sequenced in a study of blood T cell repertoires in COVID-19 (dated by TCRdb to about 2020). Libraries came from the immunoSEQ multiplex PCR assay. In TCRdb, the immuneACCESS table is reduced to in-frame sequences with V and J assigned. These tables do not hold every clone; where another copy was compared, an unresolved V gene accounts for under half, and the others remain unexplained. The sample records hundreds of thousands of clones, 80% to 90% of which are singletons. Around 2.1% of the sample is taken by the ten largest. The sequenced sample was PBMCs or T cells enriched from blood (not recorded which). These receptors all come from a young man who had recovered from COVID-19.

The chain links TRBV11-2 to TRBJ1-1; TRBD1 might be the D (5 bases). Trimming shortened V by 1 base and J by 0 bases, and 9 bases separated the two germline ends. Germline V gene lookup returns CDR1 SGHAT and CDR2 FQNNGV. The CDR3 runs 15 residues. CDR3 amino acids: CASSLVGQLNTEAFF. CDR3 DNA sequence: TGTGCCAGCAGCTTAGTGGGGCAGTTGAACACTGAAGCTTTCTTT.

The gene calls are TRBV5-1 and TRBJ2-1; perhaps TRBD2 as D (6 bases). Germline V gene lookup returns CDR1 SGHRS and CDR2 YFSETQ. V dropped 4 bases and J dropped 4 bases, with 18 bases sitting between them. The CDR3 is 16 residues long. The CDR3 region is CASSSTPAGLYNEQFF. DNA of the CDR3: TGCGCCAGCAGCAGCACCCCAGCGGGCCTGTACAATGAGCAGTTCTTC.

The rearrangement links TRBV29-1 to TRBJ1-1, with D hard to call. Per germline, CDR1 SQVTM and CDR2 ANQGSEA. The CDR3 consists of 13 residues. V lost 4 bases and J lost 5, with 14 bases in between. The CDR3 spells CSVGEAGGTEAFF. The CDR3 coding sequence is TGCAGCGTTGGAGAGGCGGGAGGGACTGAAGCTTTCTTT.

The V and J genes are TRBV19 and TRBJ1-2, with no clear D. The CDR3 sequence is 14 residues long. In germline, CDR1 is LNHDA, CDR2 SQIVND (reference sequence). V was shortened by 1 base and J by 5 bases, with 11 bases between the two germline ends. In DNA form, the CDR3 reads TGTGCCAGTAGTATAGGAGCGTCAGTTTATGGCTACACCTTC. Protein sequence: CASSIGASVYGYTF.

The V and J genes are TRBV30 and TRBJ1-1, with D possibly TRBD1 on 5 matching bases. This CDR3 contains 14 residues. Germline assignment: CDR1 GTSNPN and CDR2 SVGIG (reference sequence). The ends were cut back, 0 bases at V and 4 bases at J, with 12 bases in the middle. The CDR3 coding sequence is TGTGCCTGGAGTGTCACAGGAGGGGTCACTGAAGCTTTCTTT. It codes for CAWSVTGGVTEAFF.

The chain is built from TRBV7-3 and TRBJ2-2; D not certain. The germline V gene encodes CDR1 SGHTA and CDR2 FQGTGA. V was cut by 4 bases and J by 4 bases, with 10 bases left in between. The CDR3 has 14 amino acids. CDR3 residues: CASSSGPSTGELFF. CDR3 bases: TGTGCCAGCAGCTCTGGTCCGAGCACCGGGGAGCTGTTTTTT.

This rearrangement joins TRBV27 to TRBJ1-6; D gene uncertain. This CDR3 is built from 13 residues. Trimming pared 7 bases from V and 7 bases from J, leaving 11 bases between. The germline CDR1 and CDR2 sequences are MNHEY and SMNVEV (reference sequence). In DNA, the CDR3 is TGTGCCAGCACGGAACAGCCGAATTCACCCCTCCACTTT. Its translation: CASTEQPNSPLHF.

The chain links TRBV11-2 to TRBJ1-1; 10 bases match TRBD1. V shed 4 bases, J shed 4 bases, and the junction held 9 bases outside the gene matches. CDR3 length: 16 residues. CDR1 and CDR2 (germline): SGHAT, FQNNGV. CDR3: CASSWGPGQGSTEAFF. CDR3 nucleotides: TGTGCCAGCAGCTGGGGACCGGGACAGGGGAGCACTGAAGCTTTCTTT.

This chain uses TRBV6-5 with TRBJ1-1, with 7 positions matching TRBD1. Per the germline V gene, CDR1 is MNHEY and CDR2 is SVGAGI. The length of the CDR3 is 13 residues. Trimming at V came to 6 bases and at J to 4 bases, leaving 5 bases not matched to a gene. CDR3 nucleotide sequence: TGTGCCAGCAGGGCTCAGGGGGGCACTGAAGCTTTCTTT. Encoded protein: CASRAQGGTEAFF.